Listed below are T cell receptor beta chains from one sample, sequenced in a study of blood T cell repertoires in COVID-19. Sequenced by immunoSEQ multiplex PCR; TCRdb stores in-frame clones only, minus some. The table lists 200,000 to 300,000 clones, more than 85% of them singletons, with under 9% in the top ten. The specimen sequenced was peripheral blood. The source of these receptors is a woman aged 70-85 years with active or convalescent COVID-19. The CDR3 runs from the conserved cysteine through the conserved F or W. Each record gives: V gene, D gene, CDR3 length, clone size, J gene, CDR3 DNA, CDR3 protein. The D gene is left open where the match is weak. A clone size is listed for some rows: how often the clone was seen (once, few, many), or a class if it is expanded.

TRBV18,.,15,.,TRBJ1-6,TGTGCCAGCTCACCGGCGGCGCTGACCAATTCACCCCTCCACTTT,CASSPAALTNSPLHF
TRBV27,TRBD2,20,once,TRBJ2-2,TGTGCCAGCAGTTTGAGGGCTTCAATTGGGCCGCGGGGGGGCCCTGGGGAGCTGTTTTTT,CASSLRASIGPRGGPGELFF
TRBV19,.,16,.,TRBJ1-5,TGTGCCAGTAGGCTATTCGGGGAGGGGGAGAATCAGCCCCAGCATTTT,CASRLFGEGENQPQHF
TRBV24-1,TRBD2,18,few,TRBJ2-1,TGTGCCACCAGTGATTTGCAGACTAAGCGGGGAGCCTACAATGAGCAGTTCTTC,CATSDLQTKRGAYNEQFF
TRBV5-1,.,14,.,TRBJ1-1,TGCGCCAGCACATCACAGGGTGTGAACACTGAAGCTTTCTTT,CASTSQGVNTEAFF
TRBV5-4,.,15,.,TRBJ1-1,TGTGCCAGCAGCTTGGCTGCGGGCTCGAACACTGAAGCTTTCTTT,CASSLAAGSNTEAFF
TRBV5-4,.,14,.,TRBJ1-2,TGTGCCAGCAGCTTGTTGGGAGGGAACTATGGCTACACCTTC,CASSLLGGNYGYTF
TRBV18,.,17,few,TRBJ1-5,TGTGCCAGCTCACCCCAAGGCGGAGGCGACAGCAATCAGCCCCAGCATTTT,CASSPQGGGDSNQPQHF
TRBV24-1,TRBD2,14,many,TRBJ2-1,TGTGCCACCAGTCGGGAGCGGGGGGTCGATGAGCAGTTCTTC,CATSRERGVDEQFF
TRBV9,.,14,.,TRBJ2-7,TGTGCCAGCAGCGTCGACGGGAATTCCTACGAGCAGTACTTC,CASSVDGNSYEQYF
TRBV27,TRBD1,15,.,TRBJ2-1,TGTGCCAGCAGTTTTGGGACAGGGGGTAGGAATGAGCAGTTCTTC,CASSFGTGGRNEQFF
TRBV5-1,.,13,.,TRBJ2-2,TGCGCCAGCAGAGGGGAAAACACCGGGGAGCTGTTTTTT,CASRGENTGELFF
TRBV5-1,.,16,few,TRBJ1-2,TGCGCCAGCAGCTTGTGGCAGGCCGCCATCTCAGATGGCTACACCTTC,CASSLWQAAISDGYTF
TRBV6-6,.,15,.,TRBJ2-1,TGTGCCAGCAGTTATGGGTCAGGGGCTACCAATGAGCAGTTCTTC,CASSYGSGATNEQFF
TRBV10-1,.,16,once,TRBJ2-1,TGCGCCAGCAGTGAACGGGGGGCCAGGAACTACAATGAGCAGTTCTTC,CASSERGARNYNEQFF
TRBV24-1,.,14,.,TRBJ2-2,TGTGCCACCGGAGTCGGCGGTTCCGGGGGGGAGCTGTTTTTT,CATGVGGSGGELFF
TRBV4-1,.,15,.,TRBJ1-5,TGCGCCAGCAGCCTCATCCAGTCTAGCAATCAGCCCCAGCATTTT,CASSLIQSSNQPQHF
TRBV24-1,.,12,once,TRBJ1-2,TGTGCCACCAGTGATCCAGGCCGCGGCTACACCTTC,CATSDPGRGYTF
TRBV12-3/TRBV12-4,.,13,.,TRBJ2-1,TGTGCCAGCAGATCTGACGACAGAGGTTACCAGTTCTTC,CASRSDDRGYQFF
TRBV5-1,TRBD2,17,.,TRBJ2-3,TGCGCCAGCAGCTCCGGACTAGCGGGGGCCTTCACAGATACGCAGTATTTT,CASSSGLAGAFTDTQYF
TRBV27,.,13,.,TRBJ1-1,TGTGCCAGCAGTTTAAGGGAGGGCCTCAGAGCTTTCTTT,CASSLREGLRAFF
TRBV4-3,TRBD1,14,.,TRBJ2-5,TGCGCCAGCAGCCGGGACAGGGGACAAGAGACCCAGTACTTC,CASSRDRGQETQYF
TRBV6-2/TRBV6-3,.,11,.,TRBJ2-1,TGTGCCAGCAGTTACGGGGGCAAGCAGTTCTTC,CASSYGGKQFF
TRBV27,.,13,.,TRBJ1-2,TGTGCCAGCAGTCTCCCCGGCGGCTATGGCTACACCTTC,CASSLPGGYGYTF
TRBV3-1/TRBV3-2,TRBD1,14,.,TRBJ1-2,TGTGCCAGCAGCCAGGCCAACAGGGGTCGTGGCTACACCTTC,CASSQANRGRGYTF
TRBV24-1,TRBD1,14,.,TRBJ2-1,TGTGCCACCAGTGATGGCAGGGGGTACAATGAGCAGTTCTTC,CATSDGRGYNEQFF
TRBV5-6,.,15,.,TRBJ1-2,TGTGCCAGCAGCTTTTATGGGACACCTAACTATGGCTACACCTTC,CASSFYGTPNYGYTF
TRBV27,TRBD1,16,.,TRBJ1-5,TGTGCCAGCAGCCGTTGGACAGGGAGAAGCAATCAGCCCCAGCATTTT,CASSRWTGRSNQPQHF
TRBV6-5,.,14,.,TRBJ1-2,TGTGCCAGCAGAAGTATACAGGGACCCCATGGCTACACCTTC,CASRSIQGPHGYTF
TRBV5-6,.,15,.,TRBJ1-1,TGTGCCAGCAGCCCGGTAGAGGCAAAGAACACTGAAGCTTTCTTT,CASSPVEAKNTEAFF
TRBV6-2/TRBV6-3,.,14,.,TRBJ1-1,TGTGCCAGCAGTCCCCGGGAAACGTGGGCTGAAGCTTTCTTT,CASSPRETWAEAFF
TRBV27,.,16,.,TRBJ1-5,TGTGCCAGCAGTTTGGCGCCGACAGGCGGAGCCCAGCCCCAGCATTTT,CASSLAPTGGAQPQHF
TRBV7-9,TRBD2,16,many,TRBJ2-7,TGTGCCAGCAGCTCCAGCCACGGGGGGAGCTCCTACGAGCAGTACTTC,CASSSSHGGSSYEQYF
TRBV11-3,.,13,.,TRBJ1-1,TGTGCCAGCAGCGGCTCTTTAAACACTGAAGCTTTCTTT,CASSGSLNTEAFF
TRBV19,.,15,.,TRBJ2-5,TGTGCCAGTAGTATGTCTATCGGGGGAGGAGAGACCCAGTACTTC,CASSMSIGGGETQYF
TRBV4-3,.,12,.,TRBJ1-1,TGCGCCAGCAGCCAAGATGGCCTCCGAGCTTTCTTT,CASSQDGLRAFF
TRBV11-3,.,12,.,TRBJ1-4,TGTGCCAGCAGCTTGCGAGCGGAAAAACTGTTTTTT,CASSLRAEKLFF
TRBV5-4,.,15,once,TRBJ1-1,TGTGCCAGCAGCTCCCAGGGGCCAGCGAACACTGAAGCTTTCTTT,CASSSQGPANTEAFF
TRBV19,.,15,once,TRBJ1-5,TGTGCCAGTAGTATAGGGCAACAGGGCAATCAGCCCCAGCATTTT,CASSIGQQGNQPQHF
TRBV11-3,TRBD1,15,few,TRBJ2-3,TGTGCCAGCAGCCGAGGGGGCTCTAGCACAGATACGCAGTATTTT,CASSRGGSSTDTQYF
TRBV18,.,16,.,TRBJ2-4,TGTGCCAGCTCACCACCGGTATTTGCTTCGCCAGGCATTCAGTACTTC,CASSPPVFASPGIQYF
TRBV3-1/TRBV3-2,TRBD1,15,.,TRBJ1-4,TGTGCCAGCAGCCAGGGCGGGACAGTTAATGAAAAACTGTTTTTT,CASSQGGTVNEKLFF
TRBV6-5,.,11,.,TRBJ2-1,TGTGCCAGCTCCACGGGCAATGAGCAGTTCTTC,CASSTGNEQFF
TRBV5-8,.,12,.,TRBJ1-2,TGTGCCAGCAGCTTGACTCTATTCGGCTACACCTTC,CASSLTLFGYTF
TRBV18,TRBD1,18,few,TRBJ1-3,TGTGCCAGCTCACCTCTCGCGGGACAGGGTCAATCTGGAAACACCATATATTTT,CASSPLAGQGQSGNTIYF
TRBV19,.,14,.,TRBJ1-1,TGTGCCAGTGGCTCTACTAGGGCTGGGACTGAAGCTTTCTTT,CASGSTRAGTEAFF
TRBV6-5,.,13,.,TRBJ2-5,TGTGCCAGCAGTTACTCGTCATTCGAGACCCAGTACTTC,CASSYSSFETQYF
TRBV11-2,.,13,once,TRBJ1-1,TGTGCCAGCAGCTTAGTAAGGGGTTTCGAAGCTTTCTTT,CASSLVRGFEAFF